A single sample gave rise to the 28 T cell receptor beta chains below, sequenced in a study of early T cells in non-severe SARS-CoV-2 infection. TCRdb independently ran MiXCR on the 5' RACE reads; one entry per CDR3 protein. The table shows tens of thousands of distinct CDR3 sequences, with 10% to 15% occurring only once. Material: whole blood. These receptors originate from an adult who was a healthcare worker with PCR-confirmed SARS-CoV-2 infection or an uninfected control (not recorded which).

The chain has TRBV7-9 and TRBJ2-2; D is perhaps TRBD2 (5 bases). The CDR3 covers 13 residues. Germline values: CDR1 SEHNR, CDR2 FQNEAQ (reference sequence). V was trimmed by 6 bases and J by 7 bases, leaving 12 bases between them. For the CDR3, the DNA is TGTGCCAGCAGACCAGGCGGGTACGGGGAGCTGTTTTTT. Protein sequence: CASRPGGYGELFF.

V and J are TRBV3-1 and TRBJ2-5; D possibly corresponds to TRBD2 (6 bases). CDR1 LGHDT and CDR2 YNNKEL come from the germline V gene (reference sequence). This CDR3 is built from 16 residues. V gave up 0 bases and J gave up 6 bases, with 17 bases separating them. The CDR3 loop is CASSQDPGLVRKTQYF. The CDR3 DNA reads as TGTGCCAGCAGCCAAGATCCGGGACTCGTCCGGAAGACCCAGTACTTC.

The chain has TRBV20-1 and TRBJ2-5, with TRBD1 as a possible D gene (6 bases). Per germline, CDR1 DFQATT and CDR2 SNEGSKA (reference sequence). The CDR3 consists of 13 residues. V was clipped by 1 base and J by 5 bases, with 11 bases between them. The CDR3 sequence: CSARGDNGETQYF. The CDR3 DNA reads as TGCAGTGCTAGAGGGGACAACGGGGAGACCCAGTACTTC.

This clonotype was seen a handful of times. This rearrangement joins TRBV5-6 to TRBJ2-3; no definite D call. Germline-derived CDR1 and CDR2 are SGHDT and YYEEEE. Trimming shortened V by 2 bases and J by 0 bases, and 10 bases separated the two germline ends. CDR3 size: 15 residues. The CDR3 region has the DNA TGTGCCAGCAGCTTTATTACGTCTAGCACAGATACGCAGTATTTT. It translates to CASSFITSSTDTQYF.

This clonotype occurred many times. This chain uses TRBV5-4 with TRBJ2-1; 7 bases agree with TRBD1. After removal of 3 bases from V and 0 bases from J, the junction contained 3 bases not matched to a gene. CDR1 and CDR2 (germline): SGHNT, YYREEE (reference sequence). The CDR3 contains 15 residues. For the CDR3, the DNA is TGTGCCAGCAGCTCCGGGACAGTCTCCTACAATGAGCAGTTCTTC. It yields the protein CASSSGTVSYNEQFF.

V usage is TRBV10-3 and J usage is TRBJ2-7; the match to TRBD1 covers 8 bases. There are 14 residues in the CDR3. With V trimmed by 5 bases and J by 6 bases, 9 bases remained unmatched. The germline V gene encodes CDR1 ENHRY and CDR2 SYGVKD. CDR3 DNA sequence: TGTGCCATCAGTAATCAAAACACAGGGGGCGAGCAGTACTTC. The encoded protein is CAISNQNTGGEQYF.

The chain is built from TRBV2 and TRBJ1-5; no reliable D call. The germline CDR1 and CDR2 sequences are SNHLY and FYNNEI. The CDR3 consists of 13 residues. Trimming stripped 2 bases from V and 11 bases from J, with 13 bases between. The CDR3 region is CASSENLRGAQHF. The CDR3 nucleotides are TGTGCCAGCAGTGAAAATCTCCGTGGGGCCCAGCATTTT.

This clonotype was counted ten times or more. CDR3 loop: CASSLLPLAGGPRLYNEQFF. CDR3 DNA sequence: TGTGCCAGCAGCCTCCTACCCCTAGCGGGGGGGCCTCGCCTTTACAATGAGCAGTTCTTC. V and J are TRBV5-8 and TRBJ2-1; TRBD2 agrees at 12 bases. Trimming cost V 4 bases and J 4 bases; bases outside gene matches: 18. This CDR3 spans 20 amino acids. Germline V gives CDR1 SGHTS, CDR2 YDEGEE.

Ten or more counts support this clonotype. V usage is TRBV18 and J usage is TRBJ1-1; D is perhaps TRBD1 (6 bases). V was trimmed by 4 bases and J by 5 bases, leaving 17 bases between them. Looked up from germline, CDR1 is KGHSH and CDR2 is LQKENI. This CDR3 spans 15 amino acids. The CDR3 region is CASSQIPGEGTEAFF. As DNA, the CDR3 is TGTGCCAGCTCACAAATTCCAGGGGAGGGGACTGAAGCTTTCTTT. Filled out from reference TRBV18 and TRBJ1-1, the complete variable domain reads NAGVMQNPRHLVRRRGQEARLRCSPMKGHSHVYWYRQLPEEGLKFMVYLQKENIIDESGMPKERFSAEFPKEGPSILRIQQVVRGDSAAYFCASSQIPGEGTEAFFGQGTRLTVV.

CDR3 DNA: TGTGCCAGCTCACCACGGACAGGCGCGCTGGCCGAGCAGTACTTC. This translates into CASSPRTGALAEQYF. The chain links TRBV18 to TRBJ2-7; TRBD1 matches at 7 bases. The CDR3 totals 15 residues. CDR1 and CDR2 (germline): KGHSH, LQKENI. With 1 base clipped from V and 6 bases from J, the junction kept 9 bases outside the gene matches.

This clonotype was seen more than once but under ten times. The V and J genes are TRBV1 and TRBJ2-3; TRBD1, the D gene given by the table, was not confirmed from the DNA. TRBV1 is a recognized pseudogene. CDR3 length equals 16 residues. CDR3 nucleotides: TGCACCAGCAGCCACCCACTAGATCCCCCCACAGATACGCAGTATTTT. Translating it yields CTSSHPLDPPTDTQYF.

This clonotype has a count of ten or more. The J gene is TRBJ1-5, the V gene TRBV12-3 or TRBV12-4; 8 nucleotides match TRBD1. There are 14 residues in the CDR3. The V and J ends lost 6 bases and 6 bases, in that order; junction bases with no gene match: 7. The CDR3 DNA follows: TGTGCCAGCAGCCAGACAGGGGTCGGTCAGCCCCAGCATTTT. It translates to CASSQTGVGQPQHF.

This clonotype was detected many times. The V and J genes are TRBV12-3 or TRBV12-4 and TRBJ2-3; 8 nucleotides agree with TRBD2. Trimming removed 6 bases from V and 2 bases from J; junction bases left unmatched: 16. The CDR3 sequence is 18 residues long. The CDR3 region is CASSSSRGTRGYTDTQYF. Written as DNA, the CDR3 is TGTGCCAGCAGCTCCTCCCGGGGGACTAGAGGGTACACAGATACGCAGTATTTT.

This clonotype was counted many times. This chain connects TRBV10-2 to TRBJ1-1, with D tentatively TRBD1 (5 bases). Germline lookup yields CDR1 WSHSY and CDR2 SAAADI. This CDR3 is built from 15 residues. V shed 6 bases and J shed 0 bases, with 14 bases lying between them. DNA for the CDR3: TGCGCCAGCAGGTACTCGGGACGGTTGAACACTGAAGCTTTCTTT. It codes for CASRYSGRLNTEAFF.

This clonotype was seen more than once but under ten times. The chain combines TRBV30 with TRBJ2-7; D remains ambiguous. This CDR3 is built from 14 residues. The V end was cut by 0 bases, the J end by 7 bases, with 16 bases between. The germline V gene has CDR1 GTSNPN and CDR2 SVGIG (reference sequence). The CDR3 loop is CAWSVSPAYGEQYF. CDR3 DNA: TGTGCCTGGAGTGTGAGCCCAGCTTATGGGGAGCAGTACTTC.

This chain joins TRBV12-3 or TRBV12-4 and TRBJ2-7, with 7 bases that match TRBD2. This CDR3 has 14 amino acids. With 3 bases clipped from V and 5 bases from J, the junction kept 7 bases outside the gene matches. The CDR3 reads CASSFTGGGDEQYF. The DNA for the CDR3 is TGTGCCAGCAGTTTTACTGGGGGGGGTGACGAGCAGTACTTC.

This clonotype was seen repeatedly, ten times or more. The genes are TRBV5-6 and TRBJ2-5; the match to TRBD2 covers 9 bases. The CDR3 loop spans 16 amino acids. The germline V gene encodes CDR1 SGHDT and CDR2 YYEEEE. Losses at the gene ends were 2 bases for V and 4 bases for J; bases not matched to a gene: 9. CDR3 loop: CASSFRAGGPLETQYF. Here the CDR3 DNA reads TGTGCCAGCAGCTTTCGCGCGGGGGGGCCTTTAGAGACCCAGTACTTC.

This clonotype was counted at least ten times. The chain is built from TRBV7-9 and TRBJ1-1, with D perhaps matching TRBD1 (6 bases). The germline V and J ends were trimmed by 1 base and 1 base, with 16 bases remaining between them. This CDR3 has 17 amino acids. The germline V gene encodes CDR1 SEHNR and CDR2 FQNEAQ (reference sequence). CDR3 sequence: CASSLGGGQPKNTEAFF. For the CDR3, the DNA is TGTGCCAGCAGCTTAGGAGGTGGACAGCCGAAGAACACTGAAGCTTTCTTT.

This clonotype turned up a few times. The CDR3 here is CASSFATSGDTQYF. CDR3 nucleotides: TGTGCCAGCAGTTTCGCGACTAGCGGAGATACGCAGTATTTT. This rearrangement joins TRBV6-5 to TRBJ2-3; TRBD2 matches 9 bases. The CDR3 is made up of 14 amino acids. The V gene end was trimmed by 4 bases and the J gene end by 5 bases; junction bases not matched to a gene: 4. CDR1 is MNHEY, CDR2 SVGAGI, per germline.

V and J are TRBV4-2 and TRBJ2-3; 11 positions match TRBD2. The germline gives CDR1 LGHNA, CDR2 YNFKEQ. CDR3 length: 18 residues. J was trimmed by 5 bases and V by 0 bases; bases with no gene match: 10. CDR3 in amino acids: CASSQDTLAGGAGDTQYF. The CDR3 DNA reads TGTGCCAGCAGCCAAGACACCTTAGCGGGGGGGGCCGGAGATACGCAGTATTTT.

This clonotype was counted between two and nine times. The rearrangement joins TRBV6-5 to TRBJ2-1; possibly TRBD1 or TRBD2 for D (5 bases each). V was trimmed by 4 bases and J by 4 bases, leaving 11 bases between them. The CDR3 length is 14 residues. CDR1 and CDR2 from the germline V gene are MNHEY and SVGAGI. DNA of the CDR3: TGTGCCAGCAGTTTGGGACGAGTATACAATGAGCAGTTCTTC. Protein product: CASSLGRVYNEQFF.

This clonotype was seen ten or more times. The chain carries TRBV12-3 or TRBV12-4 and TRBJ1-1, with D tentatively TRBD1 (5 bases). The CDR3 is 14 residues long. Trimming removed 6 bases at V and 1 base at J, with 12 bases between. CDR3 region: CASSPLTGNTEAFF. CDR3 DNA sequence: TGTGCCAGCAGCCCTCTCACAGGGAACACTGAAGCTTTCTTT.

For the CDR3, the DNA is TGCAGCGCGACACCGCTGACTAATGAAAAACTGTTTTTT. Translation gives CSATPLTNEKLFF. The chain is built from TRBV29-1 and TRBJ1-4; D unclear. Deletions cut 7 bases from V and 2 bases from J, with 11 bases between. Germline CDR1 SQVTM, CDR2 ANQGSEA. The CDR3 has 13 residues.

This clonotype appeared many times. J is TRBJ2-1 and V is TRBV7-2; 10 bases agree with TRBD2. The CDR3 runs 15 residues. CDR1 and CDR2 (germline): SGHTA, FQGNSA. The V gene end was trimmed by 5 bases and the J gene end by 6 bases; junction bases not matched to a gene: 7. The CDR3 DNA follows: TGTGCCAGCAGCCCTAGCGGGGGTTTAATCAATGAGCAGTTCTTC. Amino acid sequence: CASSPSGGLINEQFF.

This clonotype was recorded at least ten times. This chain links TRBV20-1 with TRBJ2-3, with 10 bases identical to TRBD2. The CDR3 contains 16 residues. Germline V gene data show CDR1 as DFQATT and CDR2 as SNEGSKA (reference sequence). The J segment lost 0 bases and the V segment lost 3 bases, leaving 6 bases of the junction unmatched. The CDR3 DNA is TGCAGTGCTAGTAGCGGGGGGCGTTCTAGCACAGATACGCAGTATTTT. The encoded protein is CSASSGGRSSTDTQYF.

The chain carries TRBV20-1 and TRBJ2-7, with 9 bases matching TRBD2. Looked up from germline, CDR1 is DFQATT and CDR2 is SNEGSKA (reference sequence). Trimming took 1 base from V and 6 from J; bases not matched to a gene: 4. CDR3 length equals 13 residues. The CDR3 nucleotides read TGCAGTGCTAGAGGTAGCGGGAGATCCGAGCAGTACTTC. It codes for CSARGSGRSEQYF.

The chain links TRBV10-3 to TRBJ2-7, with 9 bases lining up with TRBD1. The CDR3 contains 14 residues. The V gene end was trimmed by 8 bases and the J gene end by 0 bases; junction bases not matched to a gene: 5. Germline values: CDR1 ENHRY, CDR2 SYGVKD. CDR3 nucleotide sequence: TGTGCCATCTCCGGGACAGGGACCTCCTACGAGCAGTACTTC. Protein: CAISGTGTSYEQYF.

This rearrangement joins TRBV7-6 to TRBJ2-1; 12 nucleotides line up with TRBD2. The CDR3 is 14 residues long. Looked up from germline, CDR1 is SGHVS and CDR2 is FNYEAQ. The V segment lost 5 bases and the J segment 7 bases; nucleotides outside the gene matches: 3. CDR3 bases: TGTGCCAGCAGCGGACTAGCGGGGAAGAATGAGCAGTTCTTC. This codes for CASSGLAGKNEQFF.